Sequencing of this T cell receptor beta chain was carried out in a study of CD8 T cells in Susac syndrome (dated by TCRdb to between 2018 and 2021). Some background on the complete study: The study used repertoire sequencing to test whether antigen drove CD8+ T cell activation and differentiation in Susac syndrome. The study compared CD8+ T cell repertoire clonality among 11 to 12 healthy donors, 14 Susac syndrome patients and 15 multiple sclerosis patients. Findings and caveats that apply to the study as a whole: The number of individuals in the TCR sequencing and HLA analysis was acknowledged as relatively small.

Peripheral blood CD8+ and CD4+ T cells from healthy donors, Susac syndrome patients and multiple sclerosis patients were profiled by high-throughput TCR beta sequencing. The multiple sclerosis controls were treatment-naive patients whose relapsing-remitting disease, either stable or active, fulfilled the revised McDonald criteria. Bulk CD8+ and CD4+ T cells were purified by magnetic negative isolation, whereas CD8+ TEMRA cells were enriched by FACS. Blood was collected in EDTA tubes and processed within 24 hours, with PBMCs isolated through density gradient centrifugation. PBMCs intended for TCR sequencing were frozen in liquid nitrogen and were later thawed in a 37 degrees C water bath. The sorted or isolated CD4+, CD8+ and CD8+ TEMRA cells reached a purity of at least 90%. RNA was extracted using the RNeasy kit, and about 0.45 to 1 microgram was reverse transcribed with random hexamers. The immunoSEQ multiplex PCR assay, covering 54 Vbeta and 13 Jbeta segments, was used to amplify TCR beta CDR3 regions. To correct PCR amplification bias, a synthetic template baseline was used for both primer optimization and computational correction. Concerning the study's data processing: Reads were annotated to V, D and J genes according to IMGT and were analyzed with immunoSEQ Analyzer, with only productive sequences retained. Clonality was calculated as one minus the Shannon entropy normalized by log2 of the number of productive unique sequences. Public and private clones were assessed among the 100 most prevalent clones of each patient and control. Clones were defined as Susac-specific when absent from the healthy and MS cohorts, from about 970 published viral clones and from other ImmuneACCESS disease sequences. TCRdb reanalyzed the raw reads on its own, using fastp at Q25 for trimming and MiXCR for clone calling, and kept in-frame beta chains. Here each entry gathers all rows of one CDR3 protein and keeps the most common genes and DNA. The V and J calls and clone size are TCRdb's, not the authors'. Counted in this sample were about 130,000 distinct CDR3 sequences; approximately 95% of them appeared once. Over 0.3% of the sample is taken by the ten largest.

Regarding this clonotype: Its antigen remains unidentified. Per-nucleotide qualities are absent, and no much larger clonotype sits a single base away.

This receptor was identified in a human donor with multiple sclerosis. The sequenced material came from CD8+ T cells from PBMCs.

The bases are TGTGCCAGCAGCTCAAGGCGGAGTCCGTCCTACAATGAGCAGTTCTTC. This yields the protein CASSSRRSPSYNEQFF. The V and J segments used are TRBV13 and TRBJ2-1, with the D gene too uncertain to name. Inclusive of the bounding cysteine and phenylalanine, the CDR3 is 16 residues long. Only the CDR3 portion is preserved as DNA: 48 bases, with reading frame beginning at the first base. The germline V gene (reference sequence) yields PRHDT for CDR1 and FYEKMQ for CDR2. Deletion took 4 bases off V and 1 base off J, with a span of 14 bases between the germline ends.